This entry lists 7 T cell receptor beta chains sequenced from one sample in a study of regulatory T cells in long-lasting Graves disease. Sequencing libraries for TCR beta were prepared with iRepertoire HTBI primers and Arm-PCR of CDR3 regions. TCRdb redid the calling of the multiplex PCR reads with MiXCR, one entry per CDR3 protein. The repertoire includes approximately 440,000 distinct CDR3 sequences, about 16% of them detected once, and 12% sits in the top ten. Time point of the sample: newly diagnosed GD, antithyroid drugs for less than 3 months. PBMC RNA served as the TCR library source. This sample was shared with a second study, whose subject was T cells in Graves' hyperthyroidism and ophthalmopathy.

The sample consisted of peripheral blood mononuclear cells (PBMCs), taken at new diagnosis, from a patient treated with antithyroid drugs. These TCRs come from a man aged 35 to 55 with Graves disease.

This clonotype was found many times. Relative to the germline gene, one junction end is altered; a read error may explain this. The chain recombines TRBV20-1 with TRBJ2-7; 8 bases line up with TRBD1. Germline CDR1 DFQATT, CDR2 SNEGSKA (reference sequence). The CDR3 spans 14 residues. In nucleotides, the CDR3 is TGCAGTGCTAGAGATAATGCAGGGGGCTACGAGCAGTCCTTC. Translating it yields CSARDNAGGYEQSF.

Of note for this clonotype: Possible read error: a much larger clone is one base away. This sequence joins TRBV2 and TRBJ2-7; unclear D gene. V was trimmed by 3 bases and J by 7 bases, leaving 13 bases between them. Germline CDR1 reads SNHLY; CDR2 reads FYNNEI. The CDR3 is made up of 13 amino acids. The CDR3 sequence: CASSDGVYNEQYF. The CDR3 DNA sequence: TGTGCCAGCAGTGATGGGGTATACAATGAGCAGTACTTC.

The rearrangement joins TRBV12-3 or TRBV12-4 to TRBJ2-2; 9 positions agree with TRBD1. This CDR3 is built from 14 residues. J gave up 4 bases and V 5 bases, and 2 bases lay outside the gene matches. CDR3 sequence reads: CASSAGQGTGELFF. The DNA of the CDR3 is TGTGCCAGCAGTGCGGGACAGGGCACCGGGGAGCTGTTTTTT.

This clonotype was detected many times. The chain couples TRBV30 to TRBJ2-3; possibly TRBD1 for D (5 bases). This CDR3 is built from 13 residues. Between the trimmed V and J ends, which lost 2 bases and 1 base, there was a span of 7 bases. Germline CDR1 reads GTSNPN; CDR2 reads SVGIG (reference sequence). The DNA of the CDR3 is TGTGCCTGGAGTAGACAGCGCACAGATACGCAGTATTTT. As protein: CAWSRQRTDTQYF.

This clonotype appeared a few times. An end of the junction does not agree with germline; a read error may underlie this. The CDR3 DNA is TGCGCCTGCAGGGGGACCGATTCAACAGATACGCAGTATTTT. This codes for CACRGTDSTDTQYF. The chain couples TRBV5-1 to TRBJ2-3, with TRBD1 matching over 7 bases. Per the germline V gene, CDR1 is SGHRS and CDR2 is YFSETQ. The length of the CDR3 is 14 residues.

The rearrangement links TRBV28 to TRBJ2-7; TRBD1 aligns across 7 bases. The germline CDR1 and CDR2 sequences are MDHEN and SYDVKM. There are 14 residues in the CDR3. V dropped 2 bases and J dropped 6; count of bases not matched to a gene: 7. The CDR3 loop is CASSLVQGVGEQYF. The CDR3 coding sequence is TGTGCCAGCAGTTTAGTCCAGGGGGTGGGCGAGCAGTACTTC.

This clonotype was observed a handful of times. V gene TRBV5-5 combines with J gene TRBJ1-2, with 10 bases matching TRBD1. Germline loops: CDR1 SGHKS, CDR2 YYEKEE (reference sequence). The CDR3 runs 15 residues. V dropped 4 bases and J dropped 4; count of bases not matched to a gene: 7. The CDR3 loop reads CASSPGQGLVYGYTF. The CDR3 bases are TGTGCCAGCAGCCCGGGACAGGGGCTTGTCTATGGCTACACCTTC.